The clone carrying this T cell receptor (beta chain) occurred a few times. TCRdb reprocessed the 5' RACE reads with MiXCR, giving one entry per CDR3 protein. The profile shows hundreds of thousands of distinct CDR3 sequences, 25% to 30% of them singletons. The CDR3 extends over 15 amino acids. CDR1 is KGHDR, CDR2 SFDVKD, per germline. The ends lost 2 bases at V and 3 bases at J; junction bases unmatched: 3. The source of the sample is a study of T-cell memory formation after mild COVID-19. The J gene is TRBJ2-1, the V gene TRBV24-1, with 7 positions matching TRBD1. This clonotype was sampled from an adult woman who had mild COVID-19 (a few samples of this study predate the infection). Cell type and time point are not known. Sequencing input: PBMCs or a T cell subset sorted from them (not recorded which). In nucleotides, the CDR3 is TGTGCCACCAGTGATTCCAGACAGGGCTACAATGAGCAGTTCTTC. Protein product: CATSDSRQGYNEQFF.